The 25 T cell receptor beta chains below all came from one sample that was sequenced in a study of cytomegalovirus exposure and HLA in healthy donors. Libraries were prepared by immunoSEQ multiplex PCR; TCRdb keeps only in-frame clonotypes and omits some of them. The sample holds fewer than 200,000 clones; around 92% are singletons and the top ten take about a tenth. Sequencing used PBMCs. All receptors come from a woman aged 18-30 years in good health and CMV-seropositive.

The CDR3 reads CASSFQGVNTEAFF. CDR3 bases: TGTGCCAGCAGTTTTCAGGGGGTGAACACTGAAGCTTTCTTT. This rearrangement joins TRBV28 to TRBJ1-1, with 7 positions matching TRBD1. Germline V gene lookup returns CDR1 MDHEN and CDR2 SYDVKM. The CDR3 contains 14 residues. With 3 bases clipped from V and 0 bases from J, the junction kept 1 base outside the gene matches.

This chain uses TRBV5-4 with TRBJ2-7; a weak D match, TRBD2 (5 bases). Germline assignment: CDR1 SGHNT and CDR2 YYREEE (reference sequence). The CDR3 loop spans 15 amino acids. The germline V and J ends were trimmed by 0 bases and 3 bases, with 13 bases remaining between them. The CDR3 loop reads CASSLGAAGGYEQYF. The CDR3 nucleotides are TGTGCCAGCAGCTTGGGGGCAGCCGGAGGCTACGAGCAGTACTTC.

With regard to this clone: Its ends do not fully match the called genes, so a read error is possible. The chain has TRBV7-7 and TRBJ2-1; 8 bases map to TRBD2. The length of the CDR3 is 14 residues. Per the germline V gene, CDR1 is SSHAT and CDR2 is FNYEAQ (reference sequence). CDR3 sequence (DNA): TGTGCTAGCAGCCCCGGGACTAGGAACAATGAGCAGTTCTTC. This gives the protein CASSPGTRNNEQFF.

J is TRBJ1-3 and V is TRBV18, with D perhaps matching TRBD1 (6 bases). CDR1 and CDR2 (germline): KGHSH, LQKENI. V was trimmed by 4 bases and J by 6 bases, leaving 13 bases between them. This CDR3 is 14 amino acids long. Here the CDR3 reads CASSRDKTSNTIYF. CDR3 DNA sequence: TGTGCCAGCTCACGGGACAAGACATCAAACACCATATATTTT.

The V call is TRBV5-6, the J call TRBJ2-3; TRBD1 is a possible D gene (8 bases). Germline V gene lookup returns CDR1 SGHDT and CDR2 YYEEEE. This CDR3 has 17 amino acids. Trimming removed 4 bases at V and 0 bases at J, with 18 bases between. CDR3 DNA: TGTGCCAGCAGCATGAACAGGGGGGGAGCGAGCACAGATACGCAGTATTTT. This sequence encodes CASSMNRGGASTDTQYF.

This clone appeared once. The chain employs TRBV27 and TRBJ2-2; 10 bases match TRBD2. Trimming removed 3 bases from V and 8 bases from J; junction bases left unmatched: 6. Germline values: CDR1 MNHEY, CDR2 SMNVEV (reference sequence). This CDR3 is built from 15 residues. CDR3 bases: TGTGCCAGCAGTTTCGAGCTAGCGGGAGTGGGGGAGCTGTTTTTT. Protein sequence: CASSFELAGVGELFF.

V gene TRBV5-1 combines with J gene TRBJ1-4; 8 bases fit TRBD1. After removal of 2 bases from V and 7 bases from J, the junction contained 4 bases not matched to a gene. The CDR3 consists of 14 residues. The germline V gene has CDR1 SGHRS and CDR2 YFSETQ. The CDR3 nucleotides read TGCGCCAGCAGCTTTTCAGGGGGCAGTGAAAAACTGTTTTTT. Amino acids: CASSFSGGSEKLFF.

V gene TRBV4-2 combines with J gene TRBJ1-2; D is uncertain. The CDR3 contains 14 residues. CDR1 and CDR2 (germline): LGHNA, YNFKEQ. With 0 bases removed from V and 6 bases from J, the gap between germline ends came to 11 bases. The DNA of the CDR3 is TGTGCCAGCAGCCAAGAGAGGAAAATGGATGGCTACACCTTC. Translated, it gives CASSQERKMDGYTF.

The chain couples TRBV30 to TRBJ1-1; 8 bases match TRBD1. Trimming removed 5 bases from V and 4 bases from J; junction bases left unmatched: 6. The CDR3 length is 13 residues. Germline-derived CDR1 and CDR2 are GTSNPN and SVGIG (reference sequence). The DNA for the CDR3 is TGTGCCTGGGAAGCAGGGGGCCCCACTGAAGCTTTCTTT. Its translation: CAWEAGGPTEAFF.

In this sample, this clone turned up once. The rearrangement joins TRBV7-2 to TRBJ1-1; TRBD1 is a possible D gene (5 bases). This CDR3 is 13 amino acids long. V was shortened by 4 bases and J by 10 bases, with 16 bases between the two germline ends. CDR1 is SGHTA, CDR2 FQGNSA, per germline. The CDR3 sequence: CASSSLPWGVAFF. The CDR3 coding sequence is TGTGCCAGCAGCTCATTACCATGGGGGGTAGCTTTCTTT.

This chain connects TRBV27 to TRBJ1-1; D possibly corresponds to TRBD1 (6 bases). The CDR3 is 14 amino acids. Trimming stripped 6 bases from V and 4 bases from J, with 15 bases between. Germline V gene sequence: CDR1 MNHEY, CDR2 SMNVEV (reference sequence). The DNA for the CDR3 is TGTGCCAGCAGACCCGGGGGCGGGGGCACTGAAGCTTTCTTT. It codes for CASRPGGGGTEAFF.

The table lists this clone with a count of one. V and J are TRBV28 and TRBJ1-5; D is undetermined. Trimming cost V 8 bases and J 2 bases, with 22 bases left between them. There are 17 residues in the CDR3. Looked up from germline, CDR1 is MDHEN and CDR2 is SYDVKM. The CDR3 is CASFTPLTDGGNQPQHF. CDR3 DNA sequence: TGTGCCAGCTTTACTCCTCTGACGGACGGGGGCAATCAGCCCCAGCATTTT.

This chain connects TRBV7-9 to TRBJ2-2; D remains ambiguous. Trimming took off 1 base at V and 1 base at J, with 4 bases between the two ends. This CDR3 contains 14 residues. Germline V gene data show CDR1 as SEHNR and CDR2 as FQNEAQ (reference sequence). The CDR3, as DNA: TGTGCCAGCAGCTTAGACTGGAACACCGGGGAGCTGTTTTTT. This translates into CASSLDWNTGELFF.

The chain uses TRBV2 and TRBJ1-3; 7 bases are shared with TRBD1. V dropped 0 bases and J dropped 4; count of bases not matched to a gene: 3. The germline gives CDR1 SNHLY, CDR2 FYNNEI. The CDR3 is 15 residues long. CDR3 loop: CASSEAPTGGNTIYF. CDR3 bases: TGTGCCAGCAGTGAAGCCCCGACAGGGGGAAACACCATATATTTT.

The chain is built from TRBV2 and TRBJ1-3; no firm D call. Per germline, CDR1 SNHLY and CDR2 FYNNEI. Trimming cost V 7 bases and J 0 bases, with 7 bases left between them. The CDR3 covers 13 residues. The CDR3 loop reads CASKESSGNTIYF. The CDR3, as DNA: TGTGCCAGCAAAGAGAGCTCTGGAAACACCATATATTTT.

The chain uses TRBV29-1 and TRBJ2-7; perhaps TRBD1 as D (6 bases). The CDR3 is 14 amino acids. Germline CDR1 SQVTM, CDR2 ANQGSEA. V was pared by 0 bases and J by 2 bases, with 11 bases between. The chain's CDR3 is CSVEDPRDTYEQYF. In nucleotides, the CDR3 is TGCAGCGTTGAAGACCCCCGGGACACCTACGAGCAGTACTTC.

The table lists this clone with a count of one. The rearrangement uses TRBV5-6 and TRBJ1-1; D possibly corresponds to TRBD1 (5 bases). CDR1 and CDR2 from the germline V gene are SGHDT and YYEEEE. The CDR3 runs 14 residues. V dropped 4 bases and J dropped 3 bases, with 13 bases sitting between them. DNA for the CDR3: TGTGCCAGCAGCACCGGAATAGGGGACACTGAAGCTTTCTTT. This gives the protein CASSTGIGDTEAFF.

The chain joins TRBV7-9 to TRBJ2-4; D is perhaps TRBD2 (6 bases). The CDR3 has 19 residues. V shed 2 bases and J shed 0 bases, with 20 bases lying between them. Looked up from germline, CDR1 is SEHNR and CDR2 is FQNEAQ (reference sequence). The CDR3 bases are TGTGCCAGCAGCTTAAGGGTCGGAGGGACCAGCCTAGCCAAAAACATTCAGTACTTC. Translation: CASSLRVGGTSLAKNIQYF.

The chain uses TRBV5-6 and TRBJ2-5; 11 bases agree with TRBD1. This CDR3 is 15 amino acids long. The germline V gene encodes CDR1 SGHDT and CDR2 YYEEEE. The junction had 7 bases not matched to a gene; V was cut back by 4 bases and J by 5 bases. CDR3 coding DNA: TGTGCCAGCAGCGGGGACAGGGGGATAGTTGAGACCCAGTACTTC. Residues: CASSGDRGIVETQYF.

The chain recombines TRBV11-2 with TRBJ2-2; D gene uncertain. This CDR3 contains 12 residues. Germline values: CDR1 SGHAT, CDR2 FQNNGV. The V and J ends lost 0 bases and 8 bases respectively, with 4 bases between them. CDR3 DNA: TGTGCCAGCAGCTTAGATCGGGGGGAGCTGTTTTTT. It yields the protein CASSLDRGELFF.

The V gene is TRBV7-3, the J gene TRBJ2-3; a possible D gene is TRBD2 (7 bases). This CDR3 contains 14 residues. V was trimmed by 5 bases and J by 3 bases, leaving 12 bases between them. Germline V gene sequence: CDR1 SGHTA, CDR2 FQGTGA. CDR3 DNA sequence: TGTGCCAGCAGCATTAGGGGGGGAACAGATACGCAGTATTTT. It yields the protein CASSIRGGTDTQYF.

V is TRBV14 and J is TRBJ1-1; the D gene is possibly TRBD1 (6 bases). The CDR3 runs 17 residues. In germline, CDR1 is SGHDN, CDR2 FVKESK. Deletions cut 3 bases from V and 0 bases from J, with 17 bases between. CDR3 sequence reads: CASSQAPGTTMNTEAFF. CDR3 coding DNA: TGTGCCAGCAGCCAGGCCCCCGGGACAACAATGAACACTGAAGCTTTCTTT.

This clone appeared a few times. The rearrangement joins TRBV20-1 to TRBJ2-7, with TRBD2 matching over 7 bases. J was trimmed by 5 bases and V by 7 bases; bases with no gene match: 5. The CDR3 sequence is 11 residues long. CDR1 is DFQATT, CDR2 SNEGSKA, per germline (reference sequence). The CDR3 spells CSGTRADEQYF. The CDR3 coding sequence is TGCAGTGGGACTAGGGCCGACGAGCAGTACTTC.

J is TRBJ2-2 and V is TRBV27; TRBD2 agrees at 9 bases. The germline V gene has CDR1 MNHEY and CDR2 SMNVEV (reference sequence). The CDR3 runs to 16 residues. V was clipped by 4 bases and J by 5 bases; unmatched bases: 8. The CDR3 coding sequence is TGTGCCAGCAGTTGGTTGGCGGGAGGGTTTACCGGGGAGCTGTTTTTT. Its translation: CASSWLAGGFTGELFF.

V and J are TRBV7-2 and TRBJ1-5; 7 bases map to TRBD1. Germline values: CDR1 SGHTA, CDR2 FQGNSA. V trimming: 7 bases; J trimming: 3 bases; junction bases outside the gene matches: 6. The CDR3 covers 14 residues. In nucleotides, the CDR3 is TGTGCCAGCACCCGGACAGGATACAATCAGCCCCAGCATTTT. Protein sequence: CASTRTGYNQPQHF.